This T cell receptor (beta chain) was sequenced during a study of cytomegalovirus exposure and HLA in healthy donors. Whole-study results and caveats: TCR beta chains numbering 150 to 200 were designated cytomegalovirus-associated.

The primer mix had 60 Vbeta and 13 Jbeta primers. The table came from immunoSEQ multiplex PCR; TCRdb's copy has only in-frame clones and leaves some out. The sample consists of 95,000 to 150,000 clones, approximately 82% of them appearing once. A word on this clone: The antigen is not known.

Deletions cut 3 bases from V and 5 bases from J, with 19 bases between. The CDR3 covers 16 residues. In germline, CDR1 is SGHAT, CDR2 FQNNGV. This TCR was sampled from a man younger than 30 in good health and CMV-seropositive. This rearrangement joins TRBV11-2 to TRBJ1-1; D possibly corresponds to TRBD1 (5 bases). The sample comprised PBMCs. CDR3 in amino acids: CASSLVAGKVRTEAFF. The CDR3 nucleotides read TGTGCCAGCAGCTTGGTGGCAGGGAAAGTGAGGACTGAAGCTTTCTTT.